Presented here are 3 T cell receptor beta chains from one specimen sequenced in a study of vaccination effects on CD4 cells after COVID-19. Before any sequencing was done, the ViraFEST assay used viral peptide pools to expand antigen-specific CD4+ T cells. Subsequent to approximately 11 days of culture, CD4+ T cells were isolated. The infection with SARS-CoV-2 (confirmed by PCR) occurred in this person between March and December 2020. Some clones are missing from TCRdb's copy, which holds only in-frame ones; the method was immunoSEQ multiplex PCR. The sample contains around 49,000 clones, 65% to 70% of which appear only once. Antigen specificity for these receptors is unknown. The specimen comprised CD4+ T cells from PBMCs cultured with a peptide pool, sampled before COVID-19 vaccination. These receptor sequences come from a human donor who had a prior SARS-CoV-2 infection.

This clone was detected ten times or more. V is TRBV7-9 and J is TRBJ2-7, with D perhaps matching TRBD1 or TRBD2 (6 bases each). Trimming took 4 bases from V and 5 from J, leaving 12 bases between them. The CDR3 runs to 13 residues. The V gene's germline CDR1 is SEHNR and CDR2 FQNEAQ (reference sequence). CDR3 residues: CASSSSGGHEQYF. The CDR3 DNA follows: TGTGCCAGCAGCTCCTCCGGGGGCCACGAGCAGTACTTC.

This chain links TRBV6-6 with TRBJ1-2; 8 bases fit TRBD1. This CDR3 region has 15 residues. V shed 7 bases, J shed 4 bases, and the junction held 11 bases outside the gene matches. Germline V gene data show CDR1 as MNHNY and CDR2 as SVGAGI (reference sequence). The CDR3, as DNA: TGTGCCAGCACTCCAGCAGGGACAGGAATCTATGGCTACACCTTC. The encoded protein is CASTPAGTGIYGYTF.

The CDR3 DNA reads TGTGCCAGCAGCCCTCTCCTGGACAGCGACACTGAAGCTTTCTTT. Protein product: CASSPLLDSDTEAFF. V is TRBV4-2 and J is TRBJ1-1; D is perhaps TRBD1 (6 bases). CDR1 and CDR2 (germline): LGHNA, YNFKEQ. V was trimmed by 4 bases and J by 3 bases, leaving 15 bases between them. CDR3 length: 15 amino acids.